This record concerns one TCR beta chain sequence. V shed 3 bases, J shed 8 bases, and the junction held 12 bases outside the gene matches. Germline V gives CDR1 GTSNPN, CDR2 SVGIG (reference sequence). The CDR3 contains 15 residues. Sequencing used immunoSEQ multiplex PCR; TCRdb keeps in-frame clones, though not all of them. The profile covers about 40,000 clones, with 70% to 90% appearing a single time and 0.55% to 0.7% taken by the ten largest. This entry is derived from a study of T cell changes during pregnancy in multiple sclerosis. This sequence joins TRBV30 and TRBJ2-3; 9 nucleotides agree with TRBD2. The source of this sequence is a female donor with multiple sclerosis, enrolled in a pregnancy study. Sample: CD4+ T cells from peripheral blood mononuclear cells, taken before pregnancy. DNA of the CDR3: TGTGCCTGGAGCGCGGGGGGGGGCCTACGGGGTACGCAGTATTTT. Residues: CAWSAGGGLRGTQYF.